These T cell receptor beta chains were read from a single sample in a study of shared clonotypes between healthy human individuals. TCRdb's copy holds only in-frame clones and misses some; the assay was immunoSEQ multiplex PCR. The sample has hundreds of thousands of clones, around 97% seen once. Source material: naive CD4+ T cells sorted from blood. All receptors come from a woman aged 25 to 45 in good health. Both conserved end residues are part of each CDR3. Fields, in order: V gene, J gene, D gene, clone size, CDR3 DNA, CDR3 protein. D genes are given only for firm matches. The listing skips clone size in some rows; elsewhere it reads once, few, many or a size class.

>TRBV6-6|TRBJ2-5|TRBD1|NA
TGTGCCAGCAGTACGGACAGGTCAGAGACCCAGTACTTC
CASSTDRSETQYF
>TRBV6-5|TRBJ2-1|NA|NA
TGTGCCACCAACGACAGAAAACCAGGGTACAATGAGCAGTTCTTC
CATNDRKPGYNEQFF
>TRBV7-3|TRBJ2-7|TRBD1|once
TGTGCCAGCAGCTTCCCCCGACAGGGTACCTACGAGCAGTACTTC
CASSFPRQGTYEQYF
>TRBV7-9|TRBJ1-4|NA|NA
TGTGCCAGCAGCTTAGACTCGGGGGCTTTTGAAAAACTGTTTTTT
CASSLDSGAFEKLFF
>TRBV2|TRBJ1-3|NA|NA
TGTGCCAGCAGTGTAGTCGTCTTGAGCTCTGGAAACACCATATATTTT
CASSVVVLSSGNTIYF
>TRBV7-9|TRBJ2-1|NA|NA
TGTGCCAGCAGCTTATCGGCCACCCCAATGGGGCAGTTCTTC
CASSLSATPMGQFF
>TRBV10-3|TRBJ2-7|NA|NA
TGTGCCATCAGTAACAGCTACGAGCAGTACTTC
CAISNSYEQYF
>TRBV10-2|TRBJ1-2|NA|NA
TGCGCCAGCAGTGAAGCAACCGACTATGGCTACACCTTC
CASSEATDYGYTF
>TRBV28|TRBJ1-3|NA|NA
TGTGCCAGCAGTTTCAGGGGTGCTGGAAACACCATATATTTT
CASSFRGAGNTIYF
>TRBV10-2|TRBJ2-5|NA|NA
TGCGCCAGCACCACCGCAGGAGCGACTCTCCAAGAGACCCAGTACTTC
CASTTAGATLQETQYF
>TRBV28|TRBJ2-1|TRBD2|NA
TGTGCCAGCAGTTTCCGCAGCGGGAGCCTCTCCTACAATGAGCAGTTCTTC
CASSFRSGSLSYNEQFF
>TRBV6-1|TRBJ1-5|NA|NA
TGTGCCAGCAGTGATAACAGGCACAATCAGCCCCAGCATTTT
CASSDNRHNQPQHF
>TRBV7-2|TRBJ2-5|NA|once
TGTGCCAGCACCCCGGAGGGGACCCAGTACTTC
CASTPEGTQYF
>TRBV5-1|TRBJ2-5|NA|NA
TGCGCCAGCAGCACCGGGAGCGGGGAGACCCAGTACTTC
CASSTGSGETQYF
>TRBV6-1|TRBJ2-7|TRBD2|once
TGTGCCAGCAGCCCCCGCGGGACTAGCTCCTACGAGCAGTACTTC
CASSPRGTSSYEQYF
>TRBV28|TRBJ2-7|TRBD2|NA
TGTGCCAGCAGCCGGGGGGTTCGGGCGGACGAGCAGTACTTC
CASSRGVRADEQYF